A selection of T cell receptor beta chains follows, all from one sample in a study of blood T cell repertoires in COVID-19. Measured with immunoSEQ multiplex PCR; TCRdb has only the in-frame clones, and not every one. The sample consists of around 200,000 clones, roughly 86% of them appearing once. Sequencing input: PBMCs or T cells enriched from blood (not recorded which). These receptors originate from a man between 18 and 29 years old with acute COVID-19. Both conserved end residues are trimmed from each CDR3.

>TRBV7-3|TRBJ2-7
ASSSPTEGIYEQY
>TRBV7-2|TRBJ2-1
ASSLNFAGFSYNEQF
>TRBV28|TRBJ1-5
ASSPRGPRGPQH
>TRBV2|TRBJ1-4
ASSEEVRGEKLF
>TRBV7-2|TRBJ1-3
ASSLGQVNSGNTIY
>TRBV29-1|TRBJ2-2
SVTDTGELF
>TRBV11-3|TRBJ2-5
ASSYAYGTGRVEETQY
>TRBV28|TRBJ1-2
ASSPGDHYGYT
>TRBV2|TRBJ2-2
ASKTFGTGDPGELF
>TRBV5-4|TRBJ2-1
ASSLAQGASDEQF
>TRBV10-2|TRBJ1-6
ASSKDLASSSPLH
>TRBV7-3|TRBJ1-5
ASSMDTNQPQH